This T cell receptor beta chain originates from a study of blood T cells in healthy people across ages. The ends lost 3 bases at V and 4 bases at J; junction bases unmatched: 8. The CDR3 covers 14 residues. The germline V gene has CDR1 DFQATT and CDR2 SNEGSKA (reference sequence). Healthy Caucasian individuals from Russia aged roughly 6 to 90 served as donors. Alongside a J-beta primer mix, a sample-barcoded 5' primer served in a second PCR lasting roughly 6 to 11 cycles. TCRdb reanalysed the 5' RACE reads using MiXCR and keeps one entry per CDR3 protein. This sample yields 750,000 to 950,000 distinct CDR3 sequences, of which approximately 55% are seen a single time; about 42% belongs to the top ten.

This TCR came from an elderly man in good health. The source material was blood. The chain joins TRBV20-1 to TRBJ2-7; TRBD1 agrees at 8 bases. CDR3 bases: TGCAGTGCTAGCCAGGGGGCGTCTCGTTACGAGCAGTACTTC. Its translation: CSASQGASRYEQYF.